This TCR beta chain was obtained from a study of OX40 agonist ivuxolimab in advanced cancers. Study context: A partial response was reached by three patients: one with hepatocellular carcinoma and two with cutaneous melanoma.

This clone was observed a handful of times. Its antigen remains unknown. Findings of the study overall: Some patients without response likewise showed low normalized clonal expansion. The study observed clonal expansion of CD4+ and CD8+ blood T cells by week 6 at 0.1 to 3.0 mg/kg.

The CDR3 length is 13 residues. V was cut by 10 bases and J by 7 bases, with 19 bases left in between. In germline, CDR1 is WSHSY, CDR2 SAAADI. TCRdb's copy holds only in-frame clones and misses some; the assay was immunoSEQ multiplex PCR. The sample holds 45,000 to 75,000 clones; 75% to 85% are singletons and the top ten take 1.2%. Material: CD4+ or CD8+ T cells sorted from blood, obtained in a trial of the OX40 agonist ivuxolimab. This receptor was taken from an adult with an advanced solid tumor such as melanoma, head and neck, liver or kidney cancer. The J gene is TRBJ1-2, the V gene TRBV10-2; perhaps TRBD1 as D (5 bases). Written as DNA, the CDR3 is TGCGCCACCAACCCTGGGACCTCCCTTGGCTACACCTTC. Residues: CATNPGTSLGYTF.